These 27 T cell receptor beta chains were all obtained from the same sample, sequenced in a study of T cells in Graves' hyperthyroidism and ophthalmopathy. Amplification of TCR beta CDR3 regions used RNA as the template. When the TCR CDR3 underwent first-round RT-PCR, the HTBI primer set was used. Via MiXCR, TCRdb re-called the multiplex PCR reads, giving one row per CDR3 protein. The repertoire consists of fewer than 400,000 distinct CDR3 sequences, with 20% to 30% occurring once and the leading ten covering more than 60%. The sample comprised blood. The receptors originated from a man aged 50-59 years with Graves' hyperthyroidism.

The V call is TRBV20-1, the J call TRBJ1-1; the D is unclear. This CDR3 spans 9 amino acids. The germline V gene has CDR1 DFQATT and CDR2 SNEGSKA (reference sequence). Between the trimmed V and J ends, which lost 6 bases and 7 bases, there was a span of 6 bases. The CDR3, as DNA: TGCAGTGCAAAGGGTGAAGCTTTCTTT. Translated, it gives CSAKGEAFF.

The rearrangement links TRBV5-1 to TRBJ2-3; TRBD2 aligns across 7 bases. V shed 4 bases, J shed 5 bases, and the junction held 13 bases outside the gene matches. The CDR3 has 16 residues. Germline V gives CDR1 SGHRS, CDR2 YFSETQ. The chain's CDR3 is CASSGGLVGAGDTQYF. The CDR3 nucleotides read TGCGCCAGCAGCGGCGGACTAGTGGGAGCAGGAGATACGCAGTATTTT. The whole variable domain, filled in from reference TRBV5-1 and TRBJ2-3, reads KAGVTQTPRYLIKTRGQQVTLSCSPISGHRSVSWYQQTPGQGLQFLFEYFSETQRNKGNFPGRFSGRQFSNSRSEMNVSTLELGDSALYLCASSGGLVGAGDTQYFGPGTRLTVL.

The rearrangement joins TRBV5-6 to TRBJ2-5, with D maybe TRBD1 (5 bases). V gave up 0 bases and J gave up 7 bases, with 10 bases separating them. This CDR3 comprises 13 residues. CDR1 and CDR2 from the germline V gene are SGHDT and YYEEEE. The CDR3, as DNA: TGTGCCAGCAGCTTGGATGCAGGGCGGACCCAGTACTTC. Its protein product is CASSLDAGRTQYF. The whole variable domain, filled in from reference TRBV5-6 and TRBJ2-5, reads DAGVTQSPTHLIKTRGQQVTLRCSPKSGHDTVSWYQQALGQGPQFIFQYYEEEERQRGNFPDRFSGHQFPNYSSELNVNALLLGDSALYLCASSLDAGRTQYFGPGTRLLVL.

With respect to this clonotype: Compared with germline, one end of the junction differs, possibly owing to a read error. CDR3: CASRETGISGANVLTF. CDR3 in DNA: TGTGCCAGCCGAGAGACAGGGATCTCTGGGGCCAACGTCCTGACTTTC. This chain joins TRBV5-1 and TRBJ2-6; 7 nucleotides match TRBD1. Germline assignment: CDR1 SGHRS and CDR2 YFSETQ. The CDR3 sequence is 16 residues long.

The V gene is TRBV11-3, the J gene TRBJ2-3; 7 bases align to TRBD2. CDR3 length: 17 residues. CDR1 is SGHNT, CDR2 YENEEA, per germline. J lost 2 bases, V lost 8 bases, and 16 bases had no gene match. As DNA, the CDR3 is TGTGCCAGCTCCAGAGGGATTGCGGGAGCTGTCACAGATACGCAGTATTTT. This gives the protein CASSRGIAGAVTDTQYF.

This clonotype was recorded many times. The chain links TRBV3-1 to TRBJ2-7, with TRBD2 as a possible D gene (6 bases). CDR1 is LGHDT and CDR2 is YNNKEL in the germline V gene (reference sequence). The germline V and J ends were trimmed by 0 bases and 4 bases, with 10 bases remaining between them. The CDR3 covers 14 residues. The CDR3 nucleotides are TGTGCCAGCAGCCAAGAATGGAGGGATTACGAGCAGTACTTC. This encodes CASSQEWRDYEQYF.

This chain joins TRBV16 and TRBJ1-6, with D perhaps TRBD1 (5 bases). This CDR3 is 16 amino acids long. V gave up 1 base and J gave up 4 bases, with 11 bases separating them. In germline, CDR1 is KGHSY, CDR2 FQNENV. For the CDR3, the DNA is TGTGCCAGCAGCCAATTGGGGGGGAATTATAATTCACCCCTCCACTTT. Translated: CASSQLGGNYNSPLHF.

This clonotype has just a few counts. This chain joins TRBV6-2 or TRBV6-3 and TRBJ2-6; 12 positions agree with TRBD2. CDR3 length: 18 residues. Trimming at V came to 6 bases and at J to 0 bases, leaving 6 bases not matched to a gene. CDR1 and CDR2 (germline): MNHEY, SVGEGT. The CDR3 nucleotides are TGTGCCAGCAGCCCGTGGACTAGCGGGGCCTCTGGGGCCAACGTCCTGACTTTC. The encoded protein is CASSPWTSGASGANVLTF.

This clonotype showed up just a few times. CDR3 loop: CASSSSAGTEAFF. The DNA for the CDR3 is TGCGCCAGCAGCTCCAGTGCGGGGACTGAAGCTTTCTTT. The chain is built from TRBV5-1 and TRBJ1-1; D unresolved. The germline CDR1 and CDR2 sequences are SGHRS and YFSETQ. This CDR3 has 13 amino acids. Trimming removed 3 bases at V and 5 bases at J, with 11 bases between.

This clonotype showed up many times. This chain links TRBV2 with TRBJ2-7; the D gene is possibly TRBD2 (5 bases). This CDR3 contains 14 residues. Deletions cut 6 bases from V and 6 bases from J, with 18 bases between. Germline CDR1 SNHLY, CDR2 FYNNEI. The DNA of the CDR3 is TGTGCCAGCAGGGAGGATTCGGCAGGCGGCGAGCAGTACTTC. As protein: CASREDSAGGEQYF. The entire variable domain, with the rest obtained from reference TRBV2 and TRBJ2-7, is as follows: EPEVTQTPSHQVTQMGQEVILRCVPISNHLYFYWYRQILGQKVEFLVSFYNNEISEKSEIFDDQFSVERPDGSNFTLKIRSTKLEDSAMYFCASREDSAGGEQYFGPGTRLTVT.

The chain employs TRBV6-1 and TRBJ2-7; D perhaps matches TRBD1 (7 bases). Germline CDR1 reads MNHNS; CDR2 reads SASEGT. The V end was cut by 2 bases, the J end by 0 bases, with 11 bases between. This CDR3 is 15 amino acids long. The chain's CDR3 is CASSEQGGLSYEQYF. For the CDR3, the DNA is TGTGCCAGCAGTGAACAGGGGGGCCTCTCCTACGAGCAGTACTTC.

The chain combines TRBV27 with TRBJ2-5; D not resolved. Deletions cut 4 bases from V and 4 bases from J, with 13 bases between. Germline CDR1 and CDR2: MNHEY and SMNVEV (reference sequence). The CDR3 has 14 residues. The CDR3 is CASSSLPGVETQYF. The DNA for the CDR3 is TGTGCCAGCAGTTCCCTCCCAGGAGTAGAGACCCAGTACTTC.

This clonotype was counted at least ten times. The CDR3 here is CASSPRTGSYNEQFF. CDR3 nucleotides: TGTGCCAGCAGCCCCCGGACAGGGTCCTACAATGAGCAGTTCTTC. The chain recombines TRBV7-2 with TRBJ2-1, with 8 bases aligning to TRBD1. CDR1 and CDR2 from the germline V gene are SGHTA and FQGNSA. Trimming took 5 bases from V and 1 from J; bases not matched to a gene: 4. The CDR3 loop spans 15 amino acids.

The rearrangement uses TRBV20-1 and TRBJ2-3, with 12 bases that match TRBD2. The CDR3 length is 19 residues. With 5 bases clipped from V and 0 bases from J, the junction kept 15 bases outside the gene matches. Germline CDR1 DFQATT, CDR2 SNEGSKA (reference sequence). DNA for the CDR3: TGCAGTGCTTCCCGACTAGCGGGAGCGGTGGGAATTAGCACAGATACGCAGTATTTT. It specifies CSASRLAGAVGISTDTQYF.

This clonotype was seen only a few times. The chain combines TRBV13 with TRBJ2-7, with TRBD2 matching over 10 bases. J lost 6 bases, V lost 4 bases, and 12 bases had no gene match. The CDR3 loop spans 16 amino acids. Germline V gene sequence: CDR1 PRHDT, CDR2 FYEKMQ (reference sequence). The CDR3 region is CASSSAISGRAAEQYF. Written as DNA, the CDR3 is TGTGCCAGCAGCTCGGCGATAAGCGGGAGGGCCGCCGAGCAGTACTTC.

The sample holds a few counts of this clonotype. This CDR3 is CSVRRNRDRGSYEQYF. The CDR3 DNA follows: TGCAGCGTTCGGAGGAACCGGGACAGGGGGTCCTACGAGCAGTACTTC. This chain links TRBV29-1 with TRBJ2-7, with TRBD1 identical over 11 bases. The ends lost 5 bases at V and 1 base at J; junction bases unmatched: 10. This CDR3 comprises 16 residues. Germline V gene sequence: CDR1 SQVTM, CDR2 ANQGSEA.

This clonotype was picked up many times. The gene calls are TRBV27 and TRBJ2-7, with 9 bases that match TRBD2. The CDR3 totals 15 residues. V lost 2 bases and J lost 7; bases outside the gene matches: 9. In germline, CDR1 is MNHEY, CDR2 SMNVEV (reference sequence). In nucleotides, the CDR3 is TGTGCCAGCAGTTTAGCAGCGGGAGGACTCGGGGAGCAGTACTTC. It yields the protein CASSLAAGGLGEQYF.

J is TRBJ2-3 and V is TRBV27, with 8 bases that match TRBD2. The germline V gene has CDR1 MNHEY and CDR2 SMNVEV (reference sequence). This CDR3 is built from 15 residues. The J segment lost 3 bases and the V segment lost 5 bases, leaving 7 bases of the junction unmatched. The chain's CDR3 is CASSKREFGTDTQYF. CDR3 nucleotides: TGTGCCAGCAGTAAGCGGGAGTTCGGGACAGATACGCAGTATTTT.

Only a few counts were recorded for this clonotype. This chain uses TRBV19 with TRBJ2-5; D uncertain. Per germline, CDR1 LNHDA and CDR2 SQIVND (reference sequence). Between the trimmed V and J ends, which lost 4 bases and 2 bases, there was a span of 11 bases. The CDR3 is made up of 14 amino acids. The chain's CDR3 is CASSTTGWQETQYF. The CDR3 DNA is TGTGCCAGTAGTACCACGGGTTGGCAAGAGACCCAGTACTTC. Filled out from reference TRBV19 and TRBJ2-5, the complete variable domain reads DGGITQSPKYLFRKEGQNVTLSCEQNLNHDAMYWYRQDPGQGLRLIYYSQIVNDFQKGDIAEGYSVSREKKESFPLTVTSAQKNPTAFYLCASSTTGWQETQYFGPGTRLLVL.

In this sample, this clonotype turned up a few times. The V and J genes are TRBV19 and TRBJ1-5; D is perhaps TRBD1 (5 bases). Trimming left V 2 bases short and J 10 bases short, with 21 bases between. In germline, CDR1 is LNHDA, CDR2 SQIVND (reference sequence). The CDR3 loop spans 16 amino acids. CDR3 sequence: CASSIFPEDSPSPQHF. The DNA for the CDR3 is TGTGCCAGTAGTATATTCCCCGAAGACAGTCCTAGCCCCCAGCATTTT.

In the case of this clonotype: At one boundary the junction diverges from the germline segment, which might be a read error. The chain is built from TRBV3-1 and TRBJ2-1; 7 bases fit TRBD2. From germline, CDR1 is LGHDT and CDR2 YNNKEL (reference sequence). The CDR3 sequence is 15 residues long. This CDR3 is CAGSGGGADYNEQFF. The CDR3 region has the DNA TGTGCCGGCAGTGGGGGGGGAGCGGACTACAATGAGCAGTTCTTC.

This chain connects TRBV5-6 to TRBJ2-4; 7 bases are shared with TRBD2. Trimming removed 0 bases from V and 4 bases from J; junction bases left unmatched: 4. The CDR3 is made up of 15 amino acids. The V gene's germline CDR1 is SGHDT and CDR2 YYEEEE. As DNA, the CDR3 is TGTGCCAGCAGCTTGGGCGGGACTATTAAAAACATTCAGTACTTC. Residues: CASSLGGTIKNIQYF. Based on the CDR3 plus reference TRBV5-6 and TRBJ2-4, the full variable domain is DAGVTQSPTHLIKTRGQQVTLRCSPKSGHDTVSWYQQALGQGPQFIFQYYEEEERQRGNFPDRFSGHQFPNYSSELNVNALLLGDSALYLCASSLGGTIKNIQYFGAGTRLSVL.

Many counts were recorded for this clonotype. The chain uses TRBV6-1 and TRBJ2-7; 9 nucleotides match TRBD2. V lost 6 bases, J lost 3 bases, and 6 bases stayed unmatched. Germline lookup yields CDR1 MNHNS and CDR2 SASEGT. CDR3 length: 14 amino acids. CDR3 nucleotide sequence: TGTGCCAGCAGAGGACTAGCGAAACGCTACGAGCAGTACTTC. It yields the protein CASRGLAKRYEQYF.

V and J are TRBV12-3 or TRBV12-4 and TRBJ1-1, with no clear D. This CDR3 region has 14 residues. V was pared by 6 bases and J by 4 bases, with 15 bases between. The CDR3 protein is CASSWALMSTEAFF. CDR3 DNA sequence: TGTGCCAGCAGCTGGGCCCTCATGAGCACTGAAGCTTTCTTT.

V and J are TRBV29-1 and TRBJ1-5; the match to TRBD1 covers 9 bases. Germline V lookup: CDR1 SQVTM, CDR2 ANQGSEA. The CDR3 loop spans 14 amino acids. Trimming took 4 bases from V and 4 from J; bases not matched to a gene: 5. CDR3 bases: TGCAGCGTTGCAACAGGGGGCGGGAATCAGCCCCAGCATTTT. The encoded protein is CSVATGGGNQPQHF.

The sample holds a few counts of this clonotype. The rearrangement links TRBV3-1 to TRBJ2-2; D call uncertain. Germline V lookup: CDR1 LGHDT, CDR2 YNNKEL (reference sequence). The ends were cut back, 0 bases at V and 3 bases at J, with 8 bases in the middle. This CDR3 has 15 amino acids. The CDR3 sequence is CASSQDPEYTGELFF. CDR3 DNA sequence: TGTGCCAGCAGCCAAGATCCAGAGTACACCGGGGAGCTGTTTTTT.

This sequence joins TRBV20-1 and TRBJ1-5; TRBD1 agrees at 7 bases. Germline values: CDR1 DFQATT, CDR2 SNEGSKA (reference sequence). Trimming took 3 bases from V and 4 from J; bases not matched to a gene: 3. CDR3 length equals 13 residues. CDR3 amino acids: CSASKGANQPQHF. CDR3 in DNA: TGCAGTGCTAGTAAGGGGGCAAATCAGCCCCAGCATTTT.